This T cell receptor (beta chain) was captured by sequencing in a study of T cells expressing NK-cell markers. Across the study: According to the study, TCR beta repertoires originated from sorted CD3+CD56+NKG2C+, CD3+CD56+NKG2C- and CD3+CD56-NKG2C+ T cells.

Per the germline V gene, CDR1 is LGHDT and CDR2 is YNNKEL (reference sequence). The CDR3 spans 13 residues. TCRdb re-called the 5' RACE reads and shows each CDR3 protein once, DNA omitted. In all, the sample yields about 400,000 distinct CDR3 sequences. V is TRBV3-1 and J is TRBJ1-5; TCRdb's D call, TRBD1, is unchecked because there is no DNA. The specimen was blood T cells: a sorted CD56 or NKG2C T cell subset, CD4+ or CD8+ T cells, or bulk PBMC T cells (not recorded which). The receptor's source is a woman aged 45-65 years in good health. CDR3 sequence: CASSTNRGQPQHF.